This TCR beta chain was obtained from a study of beta chain features in type 1 diabetes. Germline V CDR1 and CDR2: LGHNA, YSLEER. The V and J ends lost 1 base and 2 bases, in that order; junction bases with no gene match: 7. The CDR3 runs 16 residues. The study reverse transcribed the entire isolated RNA, so it sequenced expressed TCRB transcripts. Data came from immunoSEQ multiplex PCR; TCRdb stores just in-frame clones and leaves some out. The table records about 930,000 clones, 17% of them present only once. Turning to this clone: Its antigen is not known.

The study, taken as a whole, reports: Patients with type 1 diabetes carried fewer insertions and had more deletions at their VDJ junctions.

This receptor was taken from a young woman in good health. The rearrangement uses TRBV4-3 and TRBJ1-1; 7 nucleotides agree with TRBD1. Sequencing was done on a sample of naive CD4+ T cells from blood. Written as DNA, the CDR3 is TGCGCCAGCAGCCAAGCGACAGGGTATTTTAACACTGAAGCTTTCTTT. It translates to CASSQATGYFNTEAFF.